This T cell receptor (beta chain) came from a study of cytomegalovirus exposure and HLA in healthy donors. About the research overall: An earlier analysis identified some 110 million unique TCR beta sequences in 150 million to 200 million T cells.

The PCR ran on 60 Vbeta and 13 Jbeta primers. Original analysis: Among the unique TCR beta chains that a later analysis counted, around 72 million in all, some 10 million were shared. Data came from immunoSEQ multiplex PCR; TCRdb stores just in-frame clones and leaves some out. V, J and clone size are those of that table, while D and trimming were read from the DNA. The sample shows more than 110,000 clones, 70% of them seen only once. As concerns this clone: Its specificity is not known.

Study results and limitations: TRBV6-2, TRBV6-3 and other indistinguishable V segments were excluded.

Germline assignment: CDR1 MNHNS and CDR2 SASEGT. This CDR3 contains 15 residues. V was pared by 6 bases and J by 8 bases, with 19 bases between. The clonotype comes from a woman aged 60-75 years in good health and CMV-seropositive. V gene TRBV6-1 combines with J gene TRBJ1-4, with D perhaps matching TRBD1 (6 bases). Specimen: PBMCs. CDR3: CASRGGAGIYEKLFF. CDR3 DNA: TGTGCCAGCAGGGGGGGGGCGGGAATTTACGAAAAACTGTTTTTT.